This T cell receptor (beta chain) was obtained from a study of T cell repertoires in cytomegalovirus infection. In this sample, this clonotype turned up many times. Its antigen is undetermined. TCRdb re-called the reads through MiXCR, storing one row per CDR3 protein. The data show about 460,000 distinct CDR3 sequences, roughly 12% seen once. Study findings and constraints: CMV carriers with the relevant HLA were identified by cumulative public TCR beta family frequency.

V was cut by 2 bases and J by 8 bases, with 12 bases left in between. The CDR3 has 13 residues. The chain recombines TRBV12-3 or TRBV12-4 with TRBJ1-2; D gene ambiguous. Source material: PBMCs. The TCR was taken from a human donor in good health (CMV status not recorded). Some clones in this sample may be carry-over from other donors' samples. CDR3 in amino acids: CASSLRPSGGYTF. CDR3 coding DNA: TGTGCCAGCAGTTTAAGGCCCTCGGGGGGCTACACCTTC.